This T cell receptor beta chain was captured by sequencing in a study of control samples from healthy donors and cancer patients (TCRdb year 2020). Libraries were made using the immunoSEQ multiplex PCR assay. In its TCRdb copy, this immuneACCESS table keeps in-frame sequences only and misses some clones. Where compared with another copy, unresolved V genes explain less than half of these, and the others have no known cause. This sample lists approximately 120,000 clones; roughly 87% were detected once. Around 2% of the sample is taken by the ten largest. Comments on this clone: Its antigen remains unidentified. The record has no base qualities; no much larger clone is one base away.

Specimen: blood. This receptor was taken from a young man in good health.

The CDR3 protein is CAWTPGTTFFGNTIYF. The DNA is as follows: TGTGCCTGGACGCCAGGAACAACTTTCTTTGGAAACACCATATATTTT. The rearrangement joined TRBV30 to TRBJ1-3, with the D gene not clear enough to name. The CDR3 numbers 16 residues from cysteine through phenylalanine. Of the read, only the CDR3 DNA is kept; its 48 bases are in frame from base 1. Trimming at the junction amounts to 4 bases on V and 3 bases on J, and the germline ends lie 19 bases apart. CDR1 and CDR2 are read off the germline V gene (reference sequence) as GTSNPN and SVGIG.